One T cell receptor beta chain is described in this entry. Its antigen is not known. Genomic DNA served as template for TCR beta VDJ and CDR3 profiling. TCRdb ran MiXCR on the reads and lists one entry per CDR3 protein. The data show about 150,000 distinct CDR3 sequences, more than 45% seen once. The record originates from a study of CD8+CD57+ T cells in acquired aplastic anemia. Study-level background: Sorted CD4+ and CD8+ cells gave an average of roughly 3 ug of DNA.

The CDR3 extends over 18 amino acids. Trimming removed 7 bases at V and 6 bases at J, with 25 bases between. Patients selected for sequencing had displayed CD8+CD57+ cell expansion by flow cytometry. Sampling of blood occurred while the patients had still received no therapy. Study conclusions and caveats: Found in both controls and patients were around 29 CD8+ CDR3 sequences.

J is TRBJ1-6 and V is TRBV12-3 or TRBV12-4; tentatively, D is TRBD1 (6 bases). The sample consisted of sorted CD4+, CD8+, or CD8+CD57+ T cells (not recorded which) from PBMCs. This TCR derives from a human donor with aplastic anemia. CDR3 protein: CASTQRGVGGGFNSPLHF. The CDR3 coding sequence is TGTGCCAGCACCCAGAGAGGTGTTGGGGGCGGGTTTAATTCACCCCTCCACTTT.